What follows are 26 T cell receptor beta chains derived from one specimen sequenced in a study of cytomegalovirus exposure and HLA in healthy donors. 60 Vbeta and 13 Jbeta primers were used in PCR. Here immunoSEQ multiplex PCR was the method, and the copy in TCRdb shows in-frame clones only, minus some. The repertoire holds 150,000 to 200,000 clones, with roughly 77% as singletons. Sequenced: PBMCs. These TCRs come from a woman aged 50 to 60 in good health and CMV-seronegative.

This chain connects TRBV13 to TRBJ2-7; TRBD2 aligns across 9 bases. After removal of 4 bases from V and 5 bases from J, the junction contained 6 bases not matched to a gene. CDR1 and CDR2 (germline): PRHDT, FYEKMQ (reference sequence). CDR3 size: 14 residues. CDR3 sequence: CASSSSGVYDEQYF. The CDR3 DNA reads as TGTGCCAGCAGCTCTAGCGGGGTATACGACGAGCAGTACTTC.

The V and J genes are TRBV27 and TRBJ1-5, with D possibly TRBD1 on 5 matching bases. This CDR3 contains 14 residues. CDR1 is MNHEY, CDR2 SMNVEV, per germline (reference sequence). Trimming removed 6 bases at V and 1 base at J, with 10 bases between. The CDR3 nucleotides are TGTGCCAGCAGAACAGGATCGAGCAATCAGCCCCAGCATTTT. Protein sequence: CASRTGSSNQPQHF.

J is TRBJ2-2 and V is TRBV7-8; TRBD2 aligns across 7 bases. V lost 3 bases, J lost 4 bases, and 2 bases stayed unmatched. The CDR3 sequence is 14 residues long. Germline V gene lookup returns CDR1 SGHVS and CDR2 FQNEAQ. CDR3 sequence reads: CASSLGGSTGELFF. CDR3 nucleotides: TGTGCCAGCAGCTTGGGAGGGAGCACCGGGGAGCTGTTTTTT.

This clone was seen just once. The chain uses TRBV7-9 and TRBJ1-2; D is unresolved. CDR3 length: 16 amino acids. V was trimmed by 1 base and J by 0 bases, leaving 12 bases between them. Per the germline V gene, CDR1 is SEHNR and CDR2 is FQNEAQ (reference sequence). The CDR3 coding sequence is TGTGCCAGCAGCTTAGTTGGGGAGAAAACTAACTATGGCTACACCTTC. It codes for CASSLVGEKTNYGYTF.

CDR3 sequence reads: CASSPKGGGEGYGYTF. DNA of the CDR3: TGTGCCAGCAGCCCGAAAGGGGGGGGAGAAGGCTATGGCTACACCTTC. The V and J genes are TRBV7-2 and TRBJ1-2, with D perhaps matching TRBD1 (6 bases). The CDR3 runs 16 residues. Trimming shortened V by 5 bases and J by 4 bases, and 20 bases separated the two germline ends. The V gene's germline CDR1 is SGHTA and CDR2 FQGNSA.

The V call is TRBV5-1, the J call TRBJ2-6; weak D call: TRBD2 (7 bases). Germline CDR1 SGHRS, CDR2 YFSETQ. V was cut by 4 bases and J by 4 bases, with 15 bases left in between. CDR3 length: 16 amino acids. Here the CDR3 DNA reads TGCGCCAGCAGCCATGGGGGGGGGCGAGGGGCCAACGTCCTGACTTTC. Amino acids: CASSHGGGRGANVLTF.

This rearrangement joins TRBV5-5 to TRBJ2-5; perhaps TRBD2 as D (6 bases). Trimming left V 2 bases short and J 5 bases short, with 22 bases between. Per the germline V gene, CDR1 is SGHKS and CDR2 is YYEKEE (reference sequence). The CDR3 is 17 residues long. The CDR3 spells CASSFAAGPLVRETQYF. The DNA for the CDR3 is TGTGCCAGCAGCTTCGCGGCGGGGCCTCTCGTCCGGGAGACCCAGTACTTC.

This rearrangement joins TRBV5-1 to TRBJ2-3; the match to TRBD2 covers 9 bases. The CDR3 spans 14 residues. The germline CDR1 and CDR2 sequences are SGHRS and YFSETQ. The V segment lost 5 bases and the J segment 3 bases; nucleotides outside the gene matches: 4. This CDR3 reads CASRGTSRTDTQYF. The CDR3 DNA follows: TGCGCCAGCAGGGGGACTAGCCGGACAGATACGCAGTATTTT.

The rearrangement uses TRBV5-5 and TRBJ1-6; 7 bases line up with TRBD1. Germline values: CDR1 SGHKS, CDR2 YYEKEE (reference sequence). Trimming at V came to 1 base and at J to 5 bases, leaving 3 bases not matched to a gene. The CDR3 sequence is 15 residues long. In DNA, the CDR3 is TGTGCCAGCAGCTTGCTGACAGGGAATAATTCACCCCTCCACTTT. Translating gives CASSLLTGNNSPLHF.

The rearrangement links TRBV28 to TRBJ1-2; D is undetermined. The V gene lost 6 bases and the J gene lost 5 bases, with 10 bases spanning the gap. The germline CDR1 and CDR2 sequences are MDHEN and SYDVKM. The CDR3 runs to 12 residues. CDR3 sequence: CASRPGPYGYTF. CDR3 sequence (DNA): TGTGCCAGCAGACCCGGTCCATATGGCTACACCTTC.

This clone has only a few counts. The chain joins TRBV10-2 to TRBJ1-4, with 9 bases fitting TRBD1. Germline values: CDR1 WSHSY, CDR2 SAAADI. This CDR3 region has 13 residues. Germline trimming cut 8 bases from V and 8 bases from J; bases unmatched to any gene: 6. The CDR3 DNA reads TGCGCCAGCCAGGACAGGGGAGGCGAAAAACTGTTTTTT. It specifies CASQDRGGEKLFF.

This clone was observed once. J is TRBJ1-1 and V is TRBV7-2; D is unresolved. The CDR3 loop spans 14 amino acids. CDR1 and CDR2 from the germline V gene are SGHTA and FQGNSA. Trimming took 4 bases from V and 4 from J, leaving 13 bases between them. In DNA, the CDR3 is TGTGCCAGCAGCTCCCGCCTAGGCGGCACTGAAGCTTTCTTT. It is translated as CASSSRLGGTEAFF.

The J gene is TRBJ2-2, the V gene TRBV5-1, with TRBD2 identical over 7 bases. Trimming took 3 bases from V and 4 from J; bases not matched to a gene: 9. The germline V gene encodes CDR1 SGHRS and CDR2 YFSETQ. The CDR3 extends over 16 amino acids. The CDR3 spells CASSSLTGGFTGELFF. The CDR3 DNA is TGCGCCAGCAGCTCCCTCACGGGGGGATTCACCGGGGAGCTGTTTTTT.

For the CDR3, the DNA is TGTGCCAGCAGGCCTTCGGGGTGGGGTGAGCAGTTCTTC. This encodes CASRPSGWGEQFF. The chain couples TRBV6-4 to TRBJ2-1, with D possibly TRBD2 on 5 matching bases. The germline gives CDR1 MRHNA, CDR2 SNTAGT. CDR3 length: 13 residues. V lost 6 bases to trimming and J lost 9 bases, with 15 bases between them.

CDR3 DNA sequence: TGTGCCACCAGCAGAGATTTAGGGACAGGGGTGGTGGGCAATCAGCCCCAGCATTTT. Its translation: CATSRDLGTGVVGNQPQHF. The chain recombines TRBV15 with TRBJ1-5; TRBD1 agrees at 10 bases. The CDR3 contains 19 residues. With V trimmed by 0 bases and J by 2 bases, 10 bases remained unmatched. The germline CDR1 and CDR2 sequences are LNHNV and YYDKDF (reference sequence).

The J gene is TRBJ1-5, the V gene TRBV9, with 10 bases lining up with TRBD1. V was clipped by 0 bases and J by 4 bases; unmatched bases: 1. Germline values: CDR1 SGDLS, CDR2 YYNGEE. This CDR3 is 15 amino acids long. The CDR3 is CASSVGTGGNQPQHF. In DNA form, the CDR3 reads TGTGCCAGCAGCGTAGGGACAGGGGGTAATCAGCCCCAGCATTTT. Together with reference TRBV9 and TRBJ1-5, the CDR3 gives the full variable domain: DSGVTQTPKHLITATGQRVTLRCSPRSGDLSVYWYQQSLDQGLQFLIQYYNGEERAKGNILERFSAQQFPDLHSELNLSSLELGDSALYFCASSVGTGGNQPQHFGDGTRLSIL.

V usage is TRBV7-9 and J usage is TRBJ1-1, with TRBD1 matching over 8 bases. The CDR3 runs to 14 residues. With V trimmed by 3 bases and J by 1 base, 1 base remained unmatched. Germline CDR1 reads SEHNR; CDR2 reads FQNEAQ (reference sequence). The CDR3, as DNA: TGTGCCAGCAGCTTGGGGACAGGGAACACTGAAGCTTTCTTT. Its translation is CASSLGTGNTEAFF.

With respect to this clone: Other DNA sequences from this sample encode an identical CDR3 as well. CDR3 DNA sequence: TGTGCCAGCAGCTTGGGACAGGGGGGCTACGAGCAGTACTTC. As protein: CASSLGQGGYEQYF. The chain recombines TRBV5-4 with TRBJ2-7, with TRBD1 identical over 9 bases. Unmatched junction bases numbered 1, after V lost 0 bases and J lost 3 bases. The CDR3 runs 14 residues. In germline, CDR1 is SGHNT, CDR2 YYREEE (reference sequence).

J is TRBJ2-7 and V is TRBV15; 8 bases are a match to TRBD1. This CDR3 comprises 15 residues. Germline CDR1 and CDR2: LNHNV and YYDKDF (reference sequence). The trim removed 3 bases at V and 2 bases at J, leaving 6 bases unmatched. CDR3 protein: CATSSGQGPTYEQYF. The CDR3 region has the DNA TGTGCCACCAGCAGTGGACAGGGCCCCACCTACGAGCAGTACTTC.

CDR3 DNA: TGTGCCAGTAGTATGAGGGGGAACAGGGCTCCCTACAATGAGCAGTTCTTC. Translation gives CASSMRGNRAPYNEQFF. The chain uses TRBV19 and TRBJ2-1, with a possible D match to TRBD1 (6 bases). The V gene lost 3 bases and the J gene lost 2 bases, with 17 bases spanning the gap. There are 17 residues in the CDR3. Looked up from germline, CDR1 is LNHDA and CDR2 is SQIVND (reference sequence).

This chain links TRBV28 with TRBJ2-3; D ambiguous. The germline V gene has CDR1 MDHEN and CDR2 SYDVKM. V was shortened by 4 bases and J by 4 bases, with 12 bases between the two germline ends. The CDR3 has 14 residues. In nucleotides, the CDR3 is TGTGCCAGCAGTTCTGCTCCGAGCCCAGATACGCAGTATTTT. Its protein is CASSSAPSPDTQYF. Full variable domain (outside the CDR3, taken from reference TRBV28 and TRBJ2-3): DVKVTQSSRYLVKRTGEKVFLECVQDMDHENMFWYRQDPGLGLRLIYFSYDVKMKEKGDIPEGYSVSREKKERFSLILESASTNQTSMYLCASSSAPSPDTQYFGPGTRLTVL.

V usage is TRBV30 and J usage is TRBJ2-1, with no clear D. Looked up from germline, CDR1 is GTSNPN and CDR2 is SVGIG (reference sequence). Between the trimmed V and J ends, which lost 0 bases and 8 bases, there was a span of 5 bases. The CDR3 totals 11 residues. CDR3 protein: CAWSVAHEQFF. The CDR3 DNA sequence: TGTGCCTGGAGTGTAGCCCATGAGCAGTTCTTC. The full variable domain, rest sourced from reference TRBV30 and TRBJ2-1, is SQTIHQWPATLVQPVGSPLSLECTVEGTSNPNLYWYRQAAGRGLQLLFYSVGIGQISSEVPQNLSASRPQDRQFILSSKKLLLSDSGFYLCAWSVAHEQFFGPGTRLTVL.

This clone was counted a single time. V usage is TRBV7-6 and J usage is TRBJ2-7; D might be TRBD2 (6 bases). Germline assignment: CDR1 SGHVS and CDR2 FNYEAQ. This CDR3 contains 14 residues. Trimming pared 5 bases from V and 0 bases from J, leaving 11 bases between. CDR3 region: CASSPLRGSYEQYF. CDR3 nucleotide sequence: TGTGCCAGCAGCCCCCTGCGGGGCTCCTACGAGCAGTACTTC.

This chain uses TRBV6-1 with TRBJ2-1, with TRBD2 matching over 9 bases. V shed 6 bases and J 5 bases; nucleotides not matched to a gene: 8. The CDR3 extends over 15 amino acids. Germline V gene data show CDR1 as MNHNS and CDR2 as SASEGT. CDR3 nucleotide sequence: TGTGCCAGCAGGCTTGCGGGCGGGGGGGACAATGAGCAGTTCTTC. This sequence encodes CASRLAGGGDNEQFF.

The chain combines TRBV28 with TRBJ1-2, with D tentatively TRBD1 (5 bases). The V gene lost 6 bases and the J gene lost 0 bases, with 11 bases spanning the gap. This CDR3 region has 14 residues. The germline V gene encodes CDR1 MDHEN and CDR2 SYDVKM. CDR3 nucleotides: TGTGCCAGCAGATCTGGGGGGACTAACTATGGCTACACCTTC. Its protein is CASRSGGTNYGYTF.

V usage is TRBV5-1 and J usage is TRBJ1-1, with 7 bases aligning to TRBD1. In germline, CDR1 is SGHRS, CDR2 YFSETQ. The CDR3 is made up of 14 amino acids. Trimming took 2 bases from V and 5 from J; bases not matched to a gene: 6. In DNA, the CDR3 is TGCGCCAGCAGCTTATTGACAGGGCAGACTGAAGCTTTCTTT. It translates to CASSLLTGQTEAFF.